Presented here are 13 T cell receptor beta chains from one specimen sequenced in a study of CD8 T cells in ankylosing spondylitis. One entry per CDR3 protein, called by TCRdb with MiXCR from the 5' RACE reads. The sample lists some 270,000 distinct CDR3 sequences, about a sixth occurring once. Sequencing was done on a sample of blood, either unsorted or a sorted T cell fraction (not recorded which). Receptors were obtained from a male donor with ankylosing spondylitis or in good health (not recorded which).

The chain has TRBV29-1 and TRBJ2-3, with D perhaps TRBD1 (6 bases). The V gene lost 6 bases and the J gene lost 4 bases, with 23 bases spanning the gap. CDR3 size: 16 residues. CDR1 is SQVTM, CDR2 ANQGSEA, per germline. The CDR3 DNA reads TGCAGCGTAGAACGGACAGCTCCTTCCCTCGCAGATACGCAGTATTTT. It codes for CSVERTAPSLADTQYF.

The chain combines TRBV9 with TRBJ2-1, with TRBD2 matching over 7 bases. Trimming took 3 bases from V and 0 from J; bases not matched to a gene: 3. The CDR3 is 15 residues long. Germline lookup yields CDR1 SGDLS and CDR2 YYNGEE. CDR3 nucleotide sequence: TGTGCCAGCAGCGGACCTAGCGGCTCCTACAATGAGCAGTTCTTC. Amino acids: CASSGPSGSYNEQFF.

V gene TRBV4-3 combines with J gene TRBJ1-3, with a possible D match to TRBD1 (5 bases). Germline V lookup: CDR1 LGHNA, CDR2 YSLEER. This CDR3 region has 15 residues. V was shortened by 1 base and J by 6 bases, with 13 bases between the two germline ends. CDR3 protein: CASSQATASVNTIYF. In DNA, the CDR3 is TGCGCCAGCAGCCAAGCGACAGCTTCGGTAAACACCATATATTTT.

This clonotype was seen a handful of times. The V and J genes are TRBV12-3 or TRBV12-4 and TRBJ2-1; D ambiguous. This CDR3 has 12 residues. Trimming removed 6 bases at V and 12 bases at J, with 15 bases between. The CDR3 sequence: CASRAASVGQFF. The DNA for the CDR3 is TGTGCCAGCAGAGCAGCGAGCGTGGGGCAGTTCTTC.

This chain links TRBV7-9 with TRBJ2-5; 8 bases agree with TRBD2. V was pared by 1 base and J by 4 bases, with 8 bases of the junction left unmatched. Germline CDR1 SEHNR, CDR2 FQNEAQ (reference sequence). This CDR3 region has 16 residues. The CDR3 spells CASSLVSAGASETQYF. CDR3 nucleotides: TGTGCCAGCAGCTTAGTCTCAGCGGGAGCGTCAGAGACCCAGTACTTC.

In its sample, this clonotype was seen many times. J is TRBJ2-5 and V is TRBV7-9, with D hard to call. V lost 5 bases and J 4 bases, leaving 8 bases between the germline ends. There are 12 residues in the CDR3. CDR1 SEHNR and CDR2 FQNEAQ come from the germline V gene (reference sequence). DNA of the CDR3: TGTGCCAGCAGCGTGGGTAGAGAGACCCAGTACTTC. The encoded protein is CASSVGRETQYF.

This clonotype was picked up a small number of times. The CDR3 protein is CASSVIQASYEQYF. The DNA of the CDR3 is TGCGCCAGCAGCGTGATCCAGGCTTCCTACGAGCAGTACTTC. This sequence joins TRBV5-1 and TRBJ2-7; D gene uncertain. The germline CDR1 and CDR2 sequences are SGHRS and YFSETQ. The CDR3 has 14 residues. The V gene lost 4 bases and the J gene lost 1 base, with 12 bases spanning the gap.

This clonotype occurred many times. The V gene is TRBV19, the J gene TRBJ2-4; D is uncertain. V was trimmed by 3 bases and J by 0 bases, leaving 6 bases between them. The CDR3 has 14 amino acids. Germline V gives CDR1 LNHDA, CDR2 SQIVND (reference sequence). The CDR3 DNA is TGTGCCAGTAGTATCGGCTTAGCCAAAAACATTCAGTACTTC. It encodes CASSIGLAKNIQYF.

This clonotype has just a few counts. The chain employs TRBV6-2 or TRBV6-3 and TRBJ2-3; 8 nucleotides line up with TRBD2. CDR1 is MNHEY and CDR2 is SVGEGT in the germline V gene. This CDR3 has 14 amino acids. With 10 bases clipped from V and 8 bases from J, the junction kept 14 bases outside the gene matches. CDR3 sequence reads: CATTGAGVFGTQYF. The CDR3 bases are TGTGCCACCACTGGAGCGGGAGTCTTTGGTACGCAGTATTTT.

The chain is built from TRBV12-3 or TRBV12-4 and TRBJ2-5, with 10 bases fitting TRBD1. The V and J ends lost 5 bases and 13 bases, in that order; junction bases with no gene match: 10. CDR3 length equals 13 residues. Here the CDR3 reads CASSHPGQGVPYF. The CDR3 nucleotides read TGTGCCAGCAGTCACCCCGGACAGGGGGTTCCGTACTTC.

The rearrangement uses TRBV20-1 and TRBJ1-1, with D possibly being TRBD1 (6 bases). The CDR3 loop spans 15 amino acids. Trimming cost V 5 bases and J 3 bases, with 19 bases left between them. CDR1 and CDR2 from the germline V gene are DFQATT and SNEGSKA (reference sequence). CDR3 nucleotide sequence: TGCAGTGCTGCGGACAGACCCACCTTGGACACTGAAGCTTTCTTT. Encoded protein: CSAADRPTLDTEAFF.

This chain uses TRBV11-2 with TRBJ2-3; 11 nucleotides match TRBD2. J lost 8 bases, V lost 2 bases, and 6 bases had no gene match. The germline CDR1 and CDR2 sequences are SGHAT and FQNNGV. The CDR3 runs 15 residues. CDR3 amino acids: CASSLMETSGITQYF. CDR3 coding DNA: TGTGCCAGCAGCTTAATGGAGACTAGCGGGATTACGCAGTATTTT.

This clonotype was seen repeatedly, ten times or more. The V gene is TRBV29-1, the J gene TRBJ2-3, with D perhaps matching TRBD1 (6 bases). The length of the CDR3 is 14 residues. The V gene's germline CDR1 is SQVTM and CDR2 ANQGSEA. Trimming left V 2 bases short and J 6 bases short, with 15 bases between. The CDR3 DNA is TGCAGCGTTGAACCTCAGGGGTTTGGGGATACGCAGTATTTT. Translating it yields CSVEPQGFGDTQYF.